This TCR beta chain derives from a study of radiotherapy plus CTLA-4 blockade in lung cancer. Study-wide points: TCR clones from tumors expanded in blood after radiotherapy plus ipilimumab.

As regards this clone: Its antigen is currently unknown.

TCRdb's table, derived via immunoSEQ multiplex PCR, lists solely in-frame clones and lacks some. This sample has tens of thousands of clones, with approximately 76% found just once. Per the germline V gene, CDR1 is MDHEN and CDR2 is SYDVKM. This CDR3 region has 17 residues. V lost 2 bases to trimming and J lost 4 bases; unmatched junction nucleotides: 10. Those with chemo-refractory metastatic non-small-cell lung cancer were treated with focal radiation combined with CTLA-4 blockade using ipilimumab. The material was peripheral blood, obtained from a patient treated with radiotherapy plus ipilimumab. This clonotype was sampled from a human donor with non-small cell lung cancer whose response to radiotherapy plus ipilimumab could not be evaluated. Some clones in this sample may be carry-over from other donors' samples. V is TRBV28 and J is TRBJ1-5; 8 bases are shared with TRBD1. CDR3 region: CASSLTTGQVLNQPQHF. CDR3 sequence (DNA): TGTGCCAGCAGTTTAACGACGGGACAGGTGTTGAATCAGCCCCAGCATTTT.